Below, 4 T cell receptor beta chains from the same sample are listed, as sequenced in a study of STAT5B mutations in CD4+ large granular lymphocyte leukemia. Only in-frame clones appear in the TCRdb table, and some are missing; sequencing was by immunoSEQ multiplex PCR. Of 20,000 to 25,000 clones detected, 72% appear once; the ten largest clones hold 0.65%. The sample consisted of CD4+ T cells from blood buffy coats. The receptors were sampled from a human donor in good health.

In this sample, this clone turned up a few times. The chain recombines TRBV6-6 with TRBJ2-2; TRBD1 matches 7 bases. From germline, CDR1 is MNHNY and CDR2 SVGAGI (reference sequence). This CDR3 comprises 16 residues. After removal of 6 bases from V and 7 bases from J, the junction contained 14 bases not matched to a gene. For the CDR3, the DNA is TGTGCCAGCAGCTATACAGGGGCCGAACAGGGCGGGGAGCTGTTTTTT. Residues: CASSYTGAEQGGELFF.

This clone was observed a handful of times. The J gene is TRBJ1-2, the V gene TRBV4-1; 7 positions agree with TRBD1. The V segment lost 4 bases and the J segment 8 bases; nucleotides outside the gene matches: 10. Per germline, CDR1 MGHRA and CDR2 YSYEKL. The CDR3 covers 14 residues. CDR3 nucleotide sequence: TGCGCCAGCAGCCCCCCCGGACAGGCGCGGGGCTACACCTTC. This codes for CASSPPGQARGYTF.

This chain joins TRBV28 and TRBJ1-2; 7 bases agree with TRBD1. Germline V gene sequence: CDR1 MDHEN, CDR2 SYDVKM. V gave up 6 bases and J gave up 2 bases; unmatched junction bases: 9. The length of the CDR3 is 15 residues. The CDR3 loop reads CASRTGLSPNYGYTF. CDR3 sequence (DNA): TGTGCCAGCAGGACAGGGTTGTCCCCAAACTATGGCTACACCTTC.

CDR3 sequence (DNA): TGTGCCATCAACGGCGGGGGGGCCTCCGGGGAGCTGTTTTTT. Its protein is CAINGGGASGELFF. The J gene is TRBJ2-2, the V gene TRBV10-3, with TRBD2 matching over 9 bases. Germline trimming cut 7 bases from V and 6 bases from J; bases unmatched to any gene: 6. Germline-derived CDR1 and CDR2 are ENHRY and SYGVKD. The CDR3 totals 14 residues.